This TCR beta chain was sequenced for a study of T-cell memory formation after mild COVID-19. Background on the study: Among the donors, TCR clusters were largely specific to each donor. Study results and caveats: Shrinking CD4+ clones resided mostly in CM and EM, and CD8+ ones in EMRA. The appearance of some responding clones in pre-infection memory suggested that cross-reactive memory joined. A second wave expanding day 15 to 37 was CD4+-biased; contracting clones were balanced.

MiXCR, applied by TCRdb to the 5' RACE reads, yields one record per CDR3 protein. The sample records approximately 170,000 distinct CDR3 sequences, 13% being singletons. The CDR3 sequence is 15 residues long. The V gene end was trimmed by 1 base and the J gene end by 7 bases; junction bases not matched to a gene: 8. Germline V gene data show CDR1 as SGHRS and CDR2 as YFSETQ. In this sample, this clonotype turned up a few times. Its specificity is unknown. The receptor was derived from a man in his late teens or twenties who had mild COVID-19 (a few samples of this study predate the infection). Cell type and time point are not known. V is TRBV5-1 and J is TRBJ2-7, with 10 bases lining up with TRBD1. The specimen was PBMCs or a T cell subset sorted from them (not recorded which). The CDR3 is CASSLTGTGEVEQYF. The CDR3 DNA reads as TGCGCCAGCAGCTTGACCGGGACAGGGGAAGTGGAGCAGTACTTC.